Given below is one T cell receptor beta chain in context. Its binding antigen is unknown. Base-call qualities are not available, and no considerably larger clone is one nucleotide away. This entry belongs to a study of T-cell memory formation after mild COVID-19 (dated by TCRdb to 2020 to 2023). For the study in its entirety: Most TCR sequence clusters were specific to one of the two donors. In a couple of donors, T-cell clones that expanded and contracted after mild COVID-19 were followed by sequencing TCRalpha and TCRbeta repertoires longitudinally. The cohort comprised two young, previously healthy adult volunteers, one female and one male.

Sequences ENHRY (CDR1) and SYGVKD (CDR2) are obtained from the germline V gene. V lost 7 bases and J lost 7 bases, and the count of bases not matched to a germline gene is 4. Reading from cysteine to phenylalanine, the CDR3 counts 13 amino acids. The only DNA kept is the CDR3, 39 bases in frame from the first base. Ficoll-Paque density gradient centrifugation was used to isolate PBMCs. These reads were obtained on an Illumina NovaSeq 6000. TCRalpha and TCRbeta cDNA libraries were built by 5'RACE with constant-segment primers, adding sample barcodes and unique molecular identifiers. RNA was extracted from every sample with Trizol reagent. Libraries were amplified in two PCR steps, with a second sample barcode and Illumina TruSeq adapters added in the second step. The libraries were sequenced on an Illumina NovaSeq using 2 x 150 bp paired-end reads. Regarding the original processing steps: With migec v1.2.7, reads were demultiplexed and then collapsed into UMI-guided consensus sequences. With mixcr v2.1.11, UMI consensuses were aligned to TRA and TRB V and J templates and assembled into clonotypes. A clonotype was counted as expanded or contracted only when both edgeR and NoisET called the clonotype significant, with the noise models trained on biological replicates. For edgeR calls, a false discovery rate-adjusted p below 0.01 and a log2 fold-change threshold of 1 were applied. As an exploratory analysis of dynamics, PCA with hierarchical clustering was applied to max-normalized trajectories of the 1000 most abundant clonotypes. Separately sequenced CD4+ and CD8+ repertoires were used to assign the CD4 or CD8 phenotype of responding clones. TCRdb reprocessing: public reads trimmed at Q25 with fastp, clones called with MiXCR, in-frame beta chains kept. Merged by CDR3 protein, the rows form single entries marked with the most common genes and DNA. The V and J calls come from TCRdb's annotation, not from the publication. Recorded for this sample are roughly 500,000 distinct CDR3 sequences; roughly 20% of them occurred a single time. The top ten clonotypes cover under 15% of the sample.

Overall study results and their limits: Contracting CD4+ clones were located mainly in the CM and EM memory subsets, whereas CD8+ clones were found to be enriched in EMRA. SARS-CoV-2 specificity of the second-wave clones peaking on day 37 was not confirmed. Some responding clones were found in pre-infection memory, which suggests that pre-existing cross-reactive memory T cells took part in the SARS-CoV-2 response. Only a couple of mild cases were covered in the study, and larger cohorts including severe cases with pre-infection samples were considered necessary. Clones contracting from day 15 to 85 had balanced CD4/CD8 phenotypes, while a second wave expanding from day 15 to 37 was biased towards CD4+.

The sequence came from an adult woman who had mild COVID-19 (a few samples of this study predate the infection). The sample titles of this study are shuffled in the database, so cell type and time point are left out; the donor was told from shared clones. Sequenced: PBMCs or a T cell subset sorted from them (not recorded which). This chain is built from TRBV10-3 and TRBJ2-1; TRBD2 matches 10 bases in the middle. The CDR3 has the sequence CAIKREGGNEQFF. The base sequence is TGTGCCATCAAGCGGGAGGGCGGGAATGAGCAGTTCTTC.